These 26 T cell receptor beta chains were sequenced from one sample in a study of blood T cell repertoires in COVID-19 (dated by TCRdb to about 2020). The library was produced with the immunoSEQ multiplex PCR assay. In TCRdb, the immuneACCESS table is reduced to in-frame sequences with V and J assigned. These tables do not hold every clone; where another copy was compared, an unresolved V gene accounts for under half, and the others remain unexplained. This sample has around 180,000 clones in its table, and approximately 82% of those were observed once. The top ten clonotypes cover roughly a tenth of the sample. The sequencing sample was made of peripheral blood. The origin of the receptors is an elderly woman with active or convalescent COVID-19.

V usage is TRBV4-1 and J usage is TRBJ1-4, with 7 nucleotides matching TRBD1. V shed 4 bases and J 3 bases; nucleotides not matched to a gene: 5. Germline V gene data show CDR1 as MGHRA and CDR2 as YSYEKL. This CDR3 region has 15 residues. The CDR3 spells CASSLQGVANEKLFF. CDR3 in DNA: TGCGCCAGCAGCCTCCAGGGGGTTGCTAATGAAAAACTGTTTTTT.

The V and J genes are TRBV9 and TRBJ1-2, with 7 nucleotides matching TRBD1. Trimming at V came to 4 bases and at J to 8 bases, leaving 14 bases not matched to a gene. This CDR3 is built from 15 residues. The germline V gene has CDR1 SGDLS and CDR2 YYNGEE. CDR3 residues: CASSLDRVGMGGYTF. In DNA form, the CDR3 reads TGTGCCAGCAGCCTCGACAGGGTAGGGATGGGAGGCTACACCTTC.

A few counts support this clone. The V and J genes are TRBV10-2 and TRBJ2-7; TRBD2 agrees at 10 bases. Germline assignment: CDR1 WSHSY and CDR2 SAAADI. Trimming took 7 bases from V and 2 from J; bases not matched to a gene: 5. This CDR3 spans 14 amino acids. CDR3 region: CASKSLAGAYEQYF. The CDR3 DNA sequence: TGCGCCAGCAAATCGCTAGCGGGAGCCTACGAGCAGTACTTC.

The chain joins TRBV3-1 (or the pseudogene TRBV3-2) to TRBJ1-5; D ambiguous. The V gene lost 5 bases and the J gene lost 11 bases, with 13 bases spanning the gap. CDR1 is LGHDT and CDR2 is YNNKEL in the germline V gene (reference sequence). The CDR3 has 12 amino acids. The CDR3 sequence is CASSSAGEAQHF. The CDR3 nucleotides read TGTGCCAGCAGCTCGGCCGGCGAGGCCCAGCATTTT.

The chain combines TRBV5-4 with TRBJ1-4; D may be TRBD1 (5 bases). This CDR3 is built from 15 residues. Germline CDR1 SGHNT, CDR2 YYREEE (reference sequence). The ends were cut back, 3 bases at V and 7 bases at J, with 16 bases in the middle. The CDR3 bases are TGTGCCAGCAGCTCAGGAGGGACTCAGGGTGAAAAACTGTTTTTT. It codes for CASSSGGTQGEKLFF.

The genes are TRBV6-1 and TRBJ2-7; D possibly corresponds to TRBD2 (5 bases). Trimming pared 2 bases from V and 3 bases from J, leaving 11 bases between. Germline V gives CDR1 MNHNS, CDR2 SASEGT. The CDR3 covers 14 residues. The CDR3 loop reads CASSELRAHYEQYF. The DNA of the CDR3 is TGTGCCAGCAGTGAACTGCGGGCCCACTACGAGCAGTACTTC.

The gene calls are TRBV19 and TRBJ1-5; no clear D. The CDR3 spans 10 residues. V lost 7 bases and J 7 bases, leaving 5 bases between the germline ends. Germline CDR1 reads LNHDA; CDR2 reads SQIVND (reference sequence). The CDR3 bases are TGTGCCAGTACGGGACAGCCCCAGCATTTT. Amino acids: CASTGQPQHF.

The chain is built from TRBV10-1 and TRBJ1-4; D remains unclear. Trimming took 3 bases from V and 6 from J, leaving 11 bases between them. Germline V gene lookup returns CDR1 WNHNN and CDR2 SYGVQD (reference sequence). The CDR3 has 14 amino acids. The CDR3 loop is CASSERKLDEKLFF. In nucleotides, the CDR3 is TGCGCCAGCAGTGAAAGAAAGCTTGATGAAAAACTGTTTTTT.

CDR3 bases: TGTGCCAGCAGAACCGGGACAGTAAATGGCTACACCTTC. Translating it yields CASRTGTVNGYTF. The chain carries TRBV27 and TRBJ1-2; TRBD1 agrees at 7 bases. The ends lost 6 bases at V and 6 bases at J; junction bases unmatched: 7. The CDR3 spans 13 residues. Germline V gene data show CDR1 as MNHEY and CDR2 as SMNVEV (reference sequence).

Here the CDR3 DNA reads TGCGCCAGCGCCCCTTCGGTGGTCCCCGGGGAGCTGTTTTTT. Its protein is CASAPSVVPGELFF. The chain joins TRBV5-1 to TRBJ2-2; the D is unclear. CDR3 length: 14 amino acids. V dropped 7 bases and J dropped 6 bases, with 16 bases sitting between them. Germline CDR1 is SGHRS and CDR2 is YFSETQ. The full variable domain, completed using reference TRBV5-1 and TRBJ2-2, is KAGVTQTPRYLIKTRGQQVTLSCSPISGHRSVSWYQQTPGQGLQFLFEYFSETQRNKGNFPGRFSGRQFSNSRSEMNVSTLELGDSALYLCASAPSVVPGELFFGEGSRLTVL.

The DNA for the CDR3 is TGCAGCGTTGATCTGAAAAACATTCAGTACTTC. Residues: CSVDLKNIQYF. This chain connects TRBV29-1 to TRBJ2-4; no clear D. Trimming took 3 bases from V and 4 from J, leaving 4 bases between them. The CDR3 has 11 residues. Germline CDR1 is SQVTM and CDR2 is ANQGSEA. The full variable domain, completed using reference TRBV29-1 and TRBJ2-4, is SAVISQKPSRDICQRGTSLTIQCQVDSQVTMMFWYRQQPGQSLTLIATANQGSEATYESGFVIDKFPISRPNLTFSTLTVSNMSPEDSSIYLCSVDLKNIQYFGAGTRLSVL.

J is TRBJ2-7 and V is TRBV28; no firm D call. The CDR3 sequence is 17 residues long. Trimming pared 8 bases from V and 1 base from J, leaving 24 bases between. The germline V gene encodes CDR1 MDHEN and CDR2 SYDVKM. CDR3 amino acids: CASYDPRSSHTSYEQYF. The CDR3 region has the DNA TGTGCCAGCTACGACCCGAGGAGCAGCCACACATCCTACGAGCAGTACTTC.

The chain is built from TRBV6-1 and TRBJ1-3; no firm D call. Germline CDR1 and CDR2: MNHNS and SASEGT. V lost 3 bases and J 2 bases, leaving 5 bases between the germline ends. The CDR3 loop spans 13 amino acids. In DNA form, the CDR3 reads TGTGCCAGCAGTGAGAGGGCTGGAAACACCATATATTTT. Amino acids: CASSERAGNTIYF.

The chain recombines TRBV30 with TRBJ1-5; no clear D. CDR1 and CDR2 from the germline V gene are GTSNPN and SVGIG (reference sequence). The germline V and J ends were trimmed by 2 bases and 2 bases, with 10 bases remaining between them. The CDR3 loop spans 14 amino acids. Written as DNA, the CDR3 is TGTGCCTGGAGTAACGAGGGCGGCAATCAGCCCCAGCATTTT. Its protein is CAWSNEGGNQPQHF.

The chain couples TRBV19 to TRBJ2-7, with 7 bases aligning to TRBD1. Trimming at V came to 5 bases and at J to 6 bases, leaving 10 bases not matched to a gene. This CDR3 spans 14 amino acids. Germline V CDR1 and CDR2: LNHDA, SQIVND (reference sequence). CDR3 nucleotide sequence: TGTGCCAGTAGTGCCACAGGGGTTATCGGCGAGCAGTACTTC. Protein sequence: CASSATGVIGEQYF.

The chain couples TRBV5-4 to TRBJ2-2; 8 bases match TRBD1. The CDR3 is made up of 16 amino acids. Per germline, CDR1 SGHNT and CDR2 YYREEE (reference sequence). J lost 3 bases, V lost 3 bases, and 7 bases had no gene match. The CDR3 region has the DNA TGTGCCAGCAGCTCCGGCGGGACAGGAGACACCGGGGAGCTGTTTTTT. It specifies CASSSGGTGDTGELFF.

The chain carries TRBV28 and TRBJ1-2, with D perhaps matching TRBD1 (6 bases). The V gene lost 2 bases and the J gene lost 8 bases, with 21 bases spanning the gap. This CDR3 is 16 amino acids long. CDR1 is MDHEN and CDR2 is SYDVKM in the germline V gene. CDR3 protein: CASSLQTFGTQVGYTF. In nucleotides, the CDR3 is TGTGCCAGCAGTTTACAAACCTTCGGGACACAGGTCGGCTACACCTTC.

The chain recombines TRBV24-1 with TRBJ2-1; weak D call: TRBD1 (5 bases). There are 16 residues in the CDR3. Germline values: CDR1 KGHDR, CDR2 SFDVKD. Trimming pared 3 bases from V and 0 bases from J, leaving 11 bases between. The CDR3 sequence: CATSDPTASSYNEQFF. CDR3 bases: TGTGCCACCAGTGATCCGACAGCGAGCTCCTACAATGAGCAGTTCTTC.

This rearrangement joins TRBV4-1 to TRBJ2-7, with a possible D match to TRBD2 (6 bases). Germline CDR1 MGHRA, CDR2 YSYEKL. The CDR3 has 15 residues. V lost 6 bases to trimming and J lost 0 bases, with 15 bases between them. Here the CDR3 reads CASRGEAGPSYEQYF. The CDR3 nucleotides are TGCGCCAGCAGGGGGGAGGCGGGACCCTCCTACGAGCAGTACTTC.

V is TRBV19 and J is TRBJ2-1; 11 nucleotides align to TRBD2. From germline, CDR1 is LNHDA and CDR2 SQIVND (reference sequence). V lost 5 bases, J lost 6 bases, and 6 bases stayed unmatched. The CDR3 is made up of 15 amino acids. The CDR3 coding sequence is TGTGCCAGTAGTGGACTAGCGGGTCTCGGCAATGAGCAGTTCTTC. Encoded protein: CASSGLAGLGNEQFF.

The gene calls are TRBV2 and TRBJ2-3; D uncertain. The length of the CDR3 is 13 residues. Germline CDR1 is SNHLY and CDR2 is FYNNEI. Trimming removed 6 bases from V and 0 bases from J, with 7 bases in between. The chain's CDR3 is CASSETSTDTQYF. Written as DNA, the CDR3 is TGTGCCAGCAGCGAGACTAGCACAGATACGCAGTATTTT.

The rearrangement joins TRBV4-1 to TRBJ2-5; weak D call: TRBD1 (6 bases). The CDR3 loop spans 20 amino acids. V was pared by 4 bases and J by 0 bases, with 27 bases between. Germline CDR1 reads MGHRA; CDR2 reads YSYEKL. In DNA, the CDR3 is TGCGCCAGCAGCCCCGTCTCTGGGCAGGGACAAAGAATCTACCAAGAGACCCAGTACTTC. As protein: CASSPVSGQGQRIYQETQYF.

Regarding this clone: Distinct nucleotide sequences in the sample also encode this CDR3. The genes are TRBV29-1 and TRBJ1-1, with D unresolved. This CDR3 comprises 11 residues. Germline V gives CDR1 SQVTM, CDR2 ANQGSEA. V was shortened by 7 bases and J by 2 bases, with 8 bases between the two germline ends. DNA for the CDR3: TGCAGCGGGAGGAAAAACACTGAAGCTTTCTTT. Protein: CSGRKNTEAFF.

The J gene is TRBJ1-2, the V gene TRBV19; D may be TRBD1 (5 bases). Trimming took 11 bases from V and 2 from J, leaving 18 bases between them. Germline-derived CDR1 and CDR2 are LNHDA and SQIVND (reference sequence). The CDR3 spans 14 residues. The CDR3 protein is CAPTPGYSNYGYTF. For the CDR3, the DNA is TGTGCCCCAACCCCAGGGTACTCAAACTATGGCTACACCTTC.

This rearrangement joins TRBV6-2 or TRBV6-3 to TRBJ1-3; D is ambiguous. Deletions cut 1 base from V and 0 bases from J, with 13 bases between. This CDR3 is built from 17 residues. Per the germline V gene, CDR1 is MNHEY and CDR2 is SVGEGT. In nucleotides, the CDR3 is TGTGCCAGCAGTTACTATGACCGATACTACTCTGGAAACACCATATATTTT. Translating gives CASSYYDRYYSGNTIYF.

V and J are TRBV6-5 and TRBJ2-3, with 11 bases lining up with TRBD2. CDR3 size: 14 residues. From germline, CDR1 is MNHEY and CDR2 SVGAGI. The ends lost 6 bases at V and 5 bases at J; junction bases unmatched: 4. CDR3 residues: CASRPSGRKDTQYF. In DNA form, the CDR3 reads TGTGCCAGCAGACCTAGCGGGAGGAAAGATACGCAGTATTTT.